This entry is about one TCR beta chain. Authors' data handling: How many nucleated cells were present was estimated from reference gene primer amplification. The data were produced by immunoSEQ multiplex PCR, yet TCRdb's version contains in-frame clones alone and is incomplete. That table furnishes V, J and clone size, whereas the DNA furnished D and trimming. The sample consists of roughly 230,000 clones, 85% of them appearing once. The sample belongs to a study of blood T cell repertoires in COVID-19. In the study overall: The United States, Italy and Spain provided the acute and convalescent COVID-19 samples. From T cells, B-cell-depleted T cells, or PBMCs came the material, which was cDNA or gDNA.

This TCR came from a man between 40 and 49 years old with acute or convalescent COVID-19. Material: peripheral blood.

In DNA, the CDR3 is TGTGCCAGCAGCTTAACAGGAGGGGGCGGAAACTATGGCTACACCTTC. This encodes CASSLTGGGGNYGYTF. The chain carries TRBV7-3 and TRBJ1-2; 7 nucleotides match TRBD1. V lost 0 bases and J lost 2; bases outside the gene matches: 6. Per germline, CDR1 SGHTA and CDR2 FQGTGA. The CDR3 loop spans 16 amino acids.